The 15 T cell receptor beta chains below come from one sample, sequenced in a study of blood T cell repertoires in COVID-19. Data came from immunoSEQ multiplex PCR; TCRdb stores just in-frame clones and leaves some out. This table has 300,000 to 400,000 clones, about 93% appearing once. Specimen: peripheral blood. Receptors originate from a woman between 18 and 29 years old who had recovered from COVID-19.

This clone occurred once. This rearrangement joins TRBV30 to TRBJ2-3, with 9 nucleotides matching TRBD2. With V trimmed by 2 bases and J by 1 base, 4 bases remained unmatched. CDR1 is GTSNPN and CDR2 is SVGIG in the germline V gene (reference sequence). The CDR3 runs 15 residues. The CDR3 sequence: CAWSRASGGTDTQYF. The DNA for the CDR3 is TGTGCCTGGAGTAGGGCTAGCGGGGGCACAGATACGCAGTATTTT.

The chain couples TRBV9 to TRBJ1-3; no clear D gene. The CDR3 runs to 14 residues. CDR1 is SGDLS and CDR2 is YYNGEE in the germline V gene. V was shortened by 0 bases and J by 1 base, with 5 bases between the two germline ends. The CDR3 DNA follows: TGTGCCAGCAGCGTAGTGAGTTCTGGAAACACCATATATTTT. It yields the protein CASSVVSSGNTIYF.

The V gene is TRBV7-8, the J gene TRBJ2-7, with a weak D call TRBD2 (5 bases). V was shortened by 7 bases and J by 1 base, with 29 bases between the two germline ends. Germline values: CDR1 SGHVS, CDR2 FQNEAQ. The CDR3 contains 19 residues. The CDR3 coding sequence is TGTGCCAGCATTTGGGTCCCCCACGCTAAAAAGAGGAGGTCCTACGAGCAGTACGTC. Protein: CASIWVPHAKKRRSYEQYV.

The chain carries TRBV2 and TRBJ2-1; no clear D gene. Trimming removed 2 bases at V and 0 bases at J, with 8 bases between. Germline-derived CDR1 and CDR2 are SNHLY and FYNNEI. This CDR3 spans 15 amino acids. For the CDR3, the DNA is TGTGCCAGCAGTGAATCGGAGAGCTCCTACAATGAGCAGTTCTTC. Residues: CASSESESSYNEQFF.

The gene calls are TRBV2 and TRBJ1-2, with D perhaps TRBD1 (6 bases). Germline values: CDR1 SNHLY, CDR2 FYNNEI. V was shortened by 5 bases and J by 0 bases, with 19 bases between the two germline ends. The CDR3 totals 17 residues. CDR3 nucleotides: TGTGCCAGCAGTATGAGAAACAGGGATAAAACTAACTATGGCTACACCTTC. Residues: CASSMRNRDKTNYGYTF. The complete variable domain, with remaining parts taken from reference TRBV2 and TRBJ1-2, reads EPEVTQTPSHQVTQMGQEVILRCVPISNHLYFYWYRQILGQKVEFLVSFYNNEISEKSEIFDDQFSVERPDGSNFTLKIRSTKLEDSAMYFCASSMRNRDKTNYGYTFGSGTRLTVV.

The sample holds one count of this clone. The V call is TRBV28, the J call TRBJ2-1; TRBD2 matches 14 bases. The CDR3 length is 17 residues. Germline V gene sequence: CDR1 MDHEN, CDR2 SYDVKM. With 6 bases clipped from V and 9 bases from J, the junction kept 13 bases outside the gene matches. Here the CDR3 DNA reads TGTGCCAGCAGCCGGATGGGAGGGACTAGCGGGAGACGTGAGCAGTTCTTC. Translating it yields CASSRMGGTSGRREQFF.

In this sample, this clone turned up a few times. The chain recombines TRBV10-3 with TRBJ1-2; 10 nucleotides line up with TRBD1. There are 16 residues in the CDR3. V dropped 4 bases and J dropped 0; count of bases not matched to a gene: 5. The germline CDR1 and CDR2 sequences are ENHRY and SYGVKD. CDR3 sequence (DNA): TGTGCCATCAGTGGGACAGGGGGTCGAGCTAACTATGGCTACACCTTC. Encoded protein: CAISGTGGRANYGYTF.

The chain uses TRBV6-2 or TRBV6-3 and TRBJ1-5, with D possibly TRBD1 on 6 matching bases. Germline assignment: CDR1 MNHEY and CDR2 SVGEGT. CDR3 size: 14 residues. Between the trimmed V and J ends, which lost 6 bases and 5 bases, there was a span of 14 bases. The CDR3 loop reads CASSGLWTDQPQHF. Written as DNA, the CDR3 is TGTGCCAGCAGCGGGCTGTGGACAGATCAGCCCCAGCATTTT.

This chain's CDR3 is CASSQSADITDTQYF. The CDR3 DNA reads as TGTGCCAGCAGCCAATCGGCGGATATCACAGATACGCAGTATTTT. The V and J genes are TRBV14 and TRBJ2-3; D not resolved. Germline CDR1 reads SGHDN; CDR2 reads FVKESK. This CDR3 region has 15 residues. The V and J ends lost 2 bases and 2 bases respectively, with 11 bases between them.

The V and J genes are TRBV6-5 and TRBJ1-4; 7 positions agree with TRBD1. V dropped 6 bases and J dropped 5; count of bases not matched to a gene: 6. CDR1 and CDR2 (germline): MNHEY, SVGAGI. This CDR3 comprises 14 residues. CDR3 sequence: CASRPGQFNEKLFF. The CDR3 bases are TGTGCCAGCAGACCGGGACAGTTCAATGAAAAACTGTTTTTT.

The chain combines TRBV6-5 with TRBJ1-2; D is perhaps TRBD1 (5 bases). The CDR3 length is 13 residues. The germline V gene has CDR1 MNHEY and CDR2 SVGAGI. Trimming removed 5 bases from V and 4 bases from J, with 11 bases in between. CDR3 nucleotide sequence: TGTGCCAGCAGTCGGGGACTGACCTATGGCTACACCTTC. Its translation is CASSRGLTYGYTF.

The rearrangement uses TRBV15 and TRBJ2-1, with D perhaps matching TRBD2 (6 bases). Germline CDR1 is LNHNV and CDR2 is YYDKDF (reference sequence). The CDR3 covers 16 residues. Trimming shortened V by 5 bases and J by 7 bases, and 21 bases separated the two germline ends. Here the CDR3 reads CATSRAGTPRVNEQFF. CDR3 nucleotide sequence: TGTGCCACCAGCCGCGCCGGGACTCCCAGGGTGAATGAGCAGTTCTTC.

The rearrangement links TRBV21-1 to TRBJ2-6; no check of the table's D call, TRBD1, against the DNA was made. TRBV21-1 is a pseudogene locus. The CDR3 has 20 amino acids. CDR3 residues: CASPDLTDRDKNSGANVLTF. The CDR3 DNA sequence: TGTGCCAGCCCAGACTTGACGGACAGGGACAAAAACTCTGGGGCCAACGTCCTGACTTTC.

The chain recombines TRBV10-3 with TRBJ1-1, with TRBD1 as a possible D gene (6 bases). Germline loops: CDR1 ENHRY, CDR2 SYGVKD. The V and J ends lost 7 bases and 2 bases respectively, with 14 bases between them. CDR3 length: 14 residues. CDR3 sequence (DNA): TGTGCCATCAAGAACGGACAGATTAACACTGAAGCTTTCTTT. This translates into CAIKNGQINTEAFF.

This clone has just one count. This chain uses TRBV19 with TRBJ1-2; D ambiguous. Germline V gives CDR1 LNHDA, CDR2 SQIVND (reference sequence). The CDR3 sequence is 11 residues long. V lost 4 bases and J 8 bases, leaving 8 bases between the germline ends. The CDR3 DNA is TGTGCCAGTAGTAGAGGGATGGGCTACACCTTC. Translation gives CASSRGMGYTF.